In this sample, the clone carrying this TCR beta chain turned up a few times. The data derive from a study of blood T cell repertoires in COVID-19. Clones were sequenced by immunoSEQ multiplex PCR, and TCRdb holds only the in-frame ones, with some missing. The sample shows about 130,000 clones, about 76% of them seen only once. V gave up 5 bases and J gave up 4 bases, with 9 bases separating them. The CDR3 is 12 residues long. CDR1 is PRHDT, CDR2 FYEKMQ, per germline (reference sequence). J is TRBJ2-7 and V is TRBV13; D possibly corresponds to TRBD2 (5 bases). Sequencing was done on a sample of peripheral blood. The source is a woman in her 70s with COVID-19, enrolled during active disease. The CDR3: CASSRGWYEQYF. The CDR3, as DNA: TGTGCCAGCAGCCGGGGATGGTACGAGCAGTACTTC.